The clone carrying this T cell receptor (beta chain) was observed many times. The sample is drawn from a study of T-cell reconstitution after alpha-beta-depleted transplantation in children. Library preparation (for TCRbeta) was performed with unique molecular identifiers. TCRdb called the PCR reads again in MiXCR, with one record for every CDR3 protein. This sample has hundreds of thousands of distinct CDR3 sequences, with over 15% found just once. The CDR3 covers 14 residues. Germline CDR1 MNHNS, CDR2 SASEGT. V lost 6 bases to trimming and J lost 0 bases, with 11 bases between them. The sample was PBMCs from the stem cell graft donor, taken from the stem cell graft. The rearrangement joins TRBV6-1 to TRBJ1-1, with no clear D. The source of this sequence is a human donor who donated a stem cell graft to a child with acute myeloid leukemia. CDR3 region: CASRSWRLNTEAFF. CDR3 DNA sequence: TGTGCCAGCAGAAGCTGGAGGCTGAACACTGAAGCTTTCTTT.